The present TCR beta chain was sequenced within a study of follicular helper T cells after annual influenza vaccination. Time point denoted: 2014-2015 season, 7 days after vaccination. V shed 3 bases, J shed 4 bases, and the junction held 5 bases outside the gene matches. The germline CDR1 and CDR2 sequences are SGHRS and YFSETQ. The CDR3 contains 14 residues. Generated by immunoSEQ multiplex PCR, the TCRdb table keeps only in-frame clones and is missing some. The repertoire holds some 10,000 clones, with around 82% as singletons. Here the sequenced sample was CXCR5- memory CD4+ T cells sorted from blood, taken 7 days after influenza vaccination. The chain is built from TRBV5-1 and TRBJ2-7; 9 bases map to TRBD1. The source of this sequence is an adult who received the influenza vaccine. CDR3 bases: TGCGCCAGCAGCTGGGACAGGGCGGGATACGAGCAGTACTTC. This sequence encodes CASSWDRAGYEQYF.